This is a list of T cell receptor beta chains from one sample in a study of control samples from healthy donors and cancer patients. Repertoires were generated with immunoSEQ multiplex PCR, while TCRdb's copy carries only in-frame clones and drops some. The profile shows approximately 58,000 clones, about 89% of them singletons. Sequencing was carried out using PBMCs. The receptors shown here come from a woman in her sixties with lung cancer. CDR3s include the opening cysteine and the closing phenylalanine or tryptophan. D genes are given only for firm matches. Clone size is not always given. Where it is, it says once, few, many or a class for expanded clones.

V: TRBV25-1; J: TRBJ1-4; D: .; size: .; CDR3: CASSTWGYEKLFF; DNA: TGTGCCAGCAGTACTTGGGGTTATGAAAAACTGTTTTTT
V: TRBV3-1/TRBV3-2; J: TRBJ2-7; D: TRBD2; size: .; CDR3: CASSVGTSGGTQQYF; DNA: TGTGCCAGCAGCGTTGGGACTAGCGGGGGGACCCAGCAGTACTTC
V: TRBV28; J: TRBJ1-2; D: .; size: .; CDR3: CASSWDVSLGYTF; DNA: TGTGCCAGCAGTTGGGACGTCTCTTTAGGCTACACCTTC
V: TRBV6-4; J: TRBJ2-7; D: TRBD1; size: .; CDR3: CASPRTGPDEQYF; DNA: TGTGCCAGTCCTAGGACAGGGCCGGACGAGCAGTACTTC
V: TRBV5-1; J: TRBJ1-4; D: TRBD1; size: .; CDR3: CASSLGQGFGKKLFF; DNA: TGCGCCAGCAGCTTGGGACAGGGCTTTGGTAAAAAACTGTTTTTT
V: TRBV12-5; J: TRBJ1-4; D: .; size: once; CDR3: CASGLVPNEKLFF; DNA: TGTGCTAGTGGTTTGGTACCTAATGAAAAACTGTTTTTT
V: TRBV27; J: TRBJ1-3; D: .; size: .; CDR3: CASSLGPQGKAGNTIYF; DNA: TGTGCCAGCAGTTTAGGCCCACAGGGAAAGGCTGGAAACACCATATATTTT
V: TRBV5-6; J: TRBJ2-1; D: TRBD2; size: .; CDR3: CASSSLAGGHNEQFF; DNA: TGTGCCAGCAGCTCTCTAGCGGGAGGCCACAATGAGCAGTTCTTC
V: TRBV7-2; J: TRBJ1-1; D: .; size: .; CDR3: CASSLVPGNLEAFF; DNA: TGTGCCAGCAGCTTAGTACCGGGGAATCTCGAAGCTTTCTTT
V: TRBV14; J: TRBJ1-1; D: TRBD1; size: .; CDR3: CASSPDRVTPEAFF; DNA: TGTGCCAGCAGCCCAGACAGGGTTACCCCTGAAGCTTTCTTT
V: TRBV10-3; J: TRBJ1-3; D: .; size: .; CDR3: CAISAPDPSAGNTIYF; DNA: TGTGCCATCAGCGCCCCAGATCCGTCCGCTGGAAACACCATATATTTT
V: TRBV19; J: TRBJ1-1; D: .; size: .; CDR3: CASSTLGTLGVTEAFF; DNA: TGTGCCAGTAGTACCCTCGGGACGCTTGGGGTAACTGAAGCTTTCTTT
V: TRBV12-3/TRBV12-4; J: TRBJ2-1; D: .; size: .; CDR3: CASSVDGLNEQFF; DNA: TGTGCCAGCAGTGTAGACGGCCTCAATGAGCAGTTCTTC
V: TRBV30; J: TRBJ1-5; D: TRBD1; size: .; CDR3: CAWSRPGTGGSNQPQHF; DNA: TGTGCCTGGAGTCGACCGGGGACAGGGGGAAGCAATCAGCCCCAGCATTTT
V: TRBV5-4; J: TRBJ1-1; D: TRBD1; size: .; CDR3: CASSLGQGGYTEAFF; DNA: TGTGCCAGCAGCTTGGGACAGGGTGGCTACACTGAAGCTTTCTTT
V: TRBV7-2; J: TRBJ1-1; D: .; size: .; CDR3: CASSPPMNTEAFF; DNA: TGTGCCAGCAGCCCGCCAATGAACACTGAAGCTTTCTTT
V: TRBV19; J: TRBJ2-6; D: TRBD2; size: .; CDR3: CASSPRGTSGSRAGANVLTF; DNA: TGTGCCAGTAGTCCCCGAGGGACTAGCGGATCCCGGGCCGGGGCCAACGTCCTGACTTTC
V: TRBV4-2; J: TRBJ2-1; D: .; size: once; CDR3: CASSQGEYPYNEQFF; DNA: TGTGCCAGCAGCCAAGGGGAGTATCCCTACAATGAGCAGTTCTTC
V: TRBV6-2/TRBV6-3; J: TRBJ1-3; D: .; size: .; CDR3: CASSYSLQGNTIYF; DNA: TGTGCCAGCAGTTACTCGCTCCAAGGAAACACCATATATTTT
V: TRBV19; J: TRBJ2-1; D: TRBD2; size: .; CDR3: CASSALAGSANEQFF; DNA: TGTGCCAGTAGCGCTCTAGCGGGATCGGCGAATGAGCAGTTCTTC
V: TRBV19; J: TRBJ2-5; D: .; size: .; CDR3: CASSIGGRQGGFETQYF; DNA: TGTGCCAGTAGTATCGGAGGGCGGCAGGGGGGTTTTGAGACCCAGTACTTC
V: TRBV11-2; J: TRBJ1-6; D: .; size: .; CDR3: CASSLEPGASPLHF; DNA: TGTGCCAGCAGCTTAGAACCGGGGGCTTCACCCCTCCACTTT
V: TRBV21-1; J: TRBJ1-1; D: .; size: .; CDR3: CANRTPGGEEAFF; DNA: TGTGCCAACCGAACCCCCGGAGGGGAAGAAGCTTTCTTT
V: TRBV4-1; J: TRBJ1-3; D: TRBD1; size: .; CDR3: CASSPPTGTFGSGNTIYF; DNA: TGCGCCAGCAGCCCACCGACAGGGACCTTCGGCTCAGGAAACACCATATATTTT
V: TRBV15; J: TRBJ1-4; D: TRBD1; size: .; CDR3: CATSRDTTGAMFF; DNA: TGTGCCACCAGCAGAGATACTACAGGGGCTATGTTTTTT
V: TRBV5-1; J: TRBJ1-5; D: .; size: once; CDR3: CASSLEGTDQPQHF; DNA: TGCGCCAGCAGCTTGGAGGGCACTGACCAGCCCCAGCATTTT
V: TRBV6-1; J: TRBJ2-3; D: TRBD2; size: .; CDR3: CASSDQRRGGTDTQYF; DNA: TGTGCCAGCAGTGATCAACGGCGGGGGGGCACAGATACGCAGTATTTT
V: TRBV5-1; J: TRBJ2-1; D: TRBD2; size: .; CDR3: CASSLVTSGRATEQFF; DNA: TGCGCCAGCAGCTTGGTGACTAGCGGGAGGGCCACTGAGCAGTTCTTC
V: TRBV11-2; J: TRBJ1-1; D: .; size: few; CDR3: CASSSPSGQQNTEAFF; DNA: TGTGCCAGCAGCTCCCCCTCGGGACAACAGAACACTGAAGCTTTCTTT
V: TRBV30; J: TRBJ2-2; D: .; size: .; CDR3: CAWGAGTGELFF; DNA: TGTGCCTGGGGTGCGGGTACCGGGGAGCTGTTTTTT
V: TRBV6-1; J: TRBJ1-1; D: TRBD1; size: once; CDR3: CASSERTGAMNTEAFF; DNA: TGTGCCAGCAGTGAAAGGACAGGAGCTATGAACACTGAAGCTTTCTTT
V: TRBV7-2; J: TRBJ2-1; D: TRBD2; size: .; CDR3: CASSGGGSGRAGSYNEQFF; DNA: TGTGCCAGCAGCGGGGGCGGTAGCGGGAGGGCCGGGTCCTACAATGAGCAGTTCTTC
V: TRBV24-1; J: TRBJ1-5; D: .; size: .; CDR3: CATLCNTGNQPQHF; DNA: TGTGCCACCCTGTGTAATACTGGCAATCAGCCCCAGCATTTT
V: TRBV4-2; J: TRBJ2-2; D: TRBD2; size: .; CDR3: CASSLTSGGANTGELFF; DNA: TGTGCCAGCAGCCTGACTAGCGGGGGGGCGAACACCGGGGAGCTGTTTTTT
V: TRBV7-6; J: TRBJ2-6; D: .; size: .; CDR3: CASSLESSSGANVLTF; DNA: TGTGCCAGCAGCTTAGAGTCCTCCTCTGGGGCCAACGTCCTGACTTTC
V: TRBV4-1; J: TRBJ2-3; D: .; size: .; CDR3: CASKGVPNTDTQYF; DNA: TGCGCCAGCAAGGGGGTCCCGAACACAGATACGCAGTATTTT
V: TRBV9; J: TRBJ2-7; D: TRBD2; size: .; CDR3: CASSVTSGSDEQYF; DNA: TGTGCCAGCAGCGTGACTAGCGGGAGCGACGAGCAGTACTTC
V: TRBV30; J: TRBJ2-1; D: TRBD2; size: .; CDR3: CAWTVPWRTGKTSGNYNEQFF; DNA: TGTGCCTGGACTGTTCCATGGAGGACAGGGAAGACTAGCGGGAACTACAATGAGCAGTTCTTC
V: TRBV12-3/TRBV12-4; J: TRBJ2-7; D: TRBD1; size: .; CDR3: CASSKDRVEQYF; DNA: TGTGCCAGCAGCAAAGACAGGGTCGAGCAGTACTTC
V: TRBV11-2; J: TRBJ2-7; D: .; size: .; CDR3: CASSLGLASSYEQYF; DNA: TGTGCCAGCAGCTTAGGGCTAGCCTCCTCCTACGAGCAGTACTTC
V: TRBV3-1/TRBV3-2; J: TRBJ1-1; D: .; size: .; CDR3: CASRDSGRTEAFF; DNA: TGTGCCAGCAGGGACAGTGGCCGCACTGAAGCTTTCTTT
V: TRBV13; J: TRBJ2-1; D: TRBD1; size: .; CDR3: CASSSRDRNNEQFF; DNA: TGTGCCAGCAGCTCCCGGGACAGGAACAATGAGCAGTTCTTC
V: TRBV27; J: TRBJ1-2; D: .; size: .; CDR3: CASSSGSYGYTF; DNA: TGTGCCAGCAGTTCGGGGTCCTATGGCTACACCTTC
V: TRBV28; J: TRBJ1-1; D: .; size: .; CDR3: CASSFGTLNTEAFF; DNA: TGTGCCAGCAGTTTTGGGACGTTGAACACTGAAGCTTTCTTT
V: TRBV9; J: TRBJ2-6; D: .; size: .; CDR3: CASSLLPGSSGANVLTF; DNA: TGTGCCAGCAGCCTACTTCCAGGTTCCTCTGGGGCCAACGTCCTGACTTTC
V: TRBV7-9; J: TRBJ2-1; D: TRBD2; size: few; CDR3: CASSPPGLAGEGSYNEQFF; DNA: TGTGCCAGCAGCCCCCCGGGACTAGCGGGAGAGGGTTCCTACAATGAGCAGTTCTTC
V: TRBV6-6; J: TRBJ1-6; D: TRBD1; size: .; CDR3: CASSFLGQAGDSPLHF; DNA: TGTGCCAGCAGTTTCTTAGGACAGGCAGGGGATTCACCCCTCCACTTT
V: TRBV5-1; J: TRBJ2-3; D: .; size: .; CDR3: CASSVGVRRTDTQYF; DNA: TGCGCCAGCAGCGTGGGGGTCAGGCGCACAGATACGCAGTATTTT